This T cell receptor (beta chain) came from a study of T cell changes during pregnancy in multiple sclerosis. The germline CDR1 and CDR2 sequences are MNHEY and SVGAGI. After removal of 7 bases from V and 6 bases from J, the junction contained 9 bases not matched to a gene. The CDR3 covers 14 residues. Repertoires were generated with immunoSEQ multiplex PCR, while TCRdb's copy carries only in-frame clones and drops some. The sample shows 55,000 to 70,000 clones, approximately 92% of them seen only once. Material: CD8+ T cells from peripheral blood mononuclear cells, obtained in the third trimester of pregnancy. This receptor was taken from a female donor in good health, enrolled as a control in a pregnancy study. The rearrangement joins TRBV6-5 to TRBJ1-2; 9 positions match TRBD1. CDR3: CASTPGQGIHGYTF. CDR3 DNA sequence: TGTGCCAGCACTCCGGGACAGGGAATCCATGGCTACACCTTC.